This T cell receptor (beta chain) comes out of a study of T-cell memory formation after mild COVID-19 (dated by TCRdb to the early 2020s). For the wider study: Most TCR sequence clusters were specific to one of the two donors. Two young, previously healthy adult volunteers made up the cohort, one male and one female. In two donors, T-cell clones that expanded and contracted after mild COVID-19 were tracked by sequencing TCRalpha and TCRbeta repertoires over time. Broad study findings and their caveats: The study covered only a couple of mild cases, and larger cohorts including severe cases with pre-infection samples were considered necessary. Whether the second-wave clones peaking on day 37 were SARS-CoV-2 specific was not confirmed. Balanced CD4/CD8 phenotypes were observed for clones contracting from day 15 to 85, whereas a bias towards CD4+ was observed for a second wave of clones expanding from day 15 to 37. Contracting CD4+ clones were located mainly in the CM and EM memory subsets, whereas CD8+ clones were found to be enriched in EMRA. Some responding clones were found in pre-infection memory, which suggests that pre-existing cross-reactive memory T cells took part in the SARS-CoV-2 response.

On this clonotype itself: The clone's antigen remains unknown. The sample holds no much larger clone one base away, and base qualities are not on file.

PBMCs were isolated by Ficoll-Paque density gradient centrifugation. Sequencing was carried out with an Illumina NovaSeq 6000. TCRalpha and TCRbeta cDNA libraries were constructed by 5'RACE with constant-segment primers, with sample barcodes and unique molecular identifiers being introduced. Trizol reagent was used to extract RNA from every sample. Libraries were amplified in two PCR steps, with a second sample barcode and Illumina TruSeq adapters added in the second step. Libraries were sequenced on an Illumina NovaSeq with 2 x 150 bp paired-end reads. From the authors' description of their analysis: Reads were demultiplexed and collapsed into UMI-guided consensus sequences with migec v1.2.7. Using mixcr v2.1.11, the UMI consensuses were aligned to TRA and TRB V and J templates and assembled into clonotypes. Clonotypes were classified as expanded or contracted when called significant by both edgeR and NoisET, with noise models trained on biological replicates. For edgeR calls, the thresholds were a false discovery rate-adjusted p below 0.01 and a log2 fold-change of 1. As an exploratory analysis of dynamics, max-normalized trajectories of the 1000 most abundant clonotypes were examined by PCA with hierarchical clustering. The CD4 or CD8 phenotype of responding clones was assigned using the separately sequenced CD4+ and CD8+ repertoires. TCRdb's own reprocessing of the public reads used fastp at Q25 and MiXCR and kept productive beta chains. Identical CDR3 protein sequences are pooled into one entry, listed with their most common genes and DNA. The V and J calls here are based on TCRdb, not the publication. A total of about 360,000 distinct CDR3 sequences appear in this sample, 13% to 15% of them only once. 22% of the sample lies in the top ten.

The V and J ends are trimmed by 1 base and 7 bases, leaving 12 bases between them. Sequences LGHNA (CDR1) and YSLEER (CDR2) are obtained from the germline V gene. The CDR3 starts with the cysteine, ends with the phenylalanine, and has 14 residues. Left in the record is the CDR3 DNA by itself, 42 bases read in frame from the first base. The source material was PBMCs or a T cell subset sorted from them (not recorded which). Recombination joined TRBV4-3 with TRBJ2-3; the D gene is not confidently resolved. This sequence was found in a man aged 18 to 30 who had mild COVID-19 (a few samples of this study predate the infection). The sample titles of this study are shuffled in the database, so cell type and time point are left out; the donor was told from shared clones. The CDR3: CASSQGSFSYTQYF. Read as DNA, the sequence is TGCGCCAGCAGCCAAGGGTCCTTCTCCTATACGCAGTATTTT.